What follows is one T cell receptor beta chain and its context. Its target is not known. Libraries were prepared by immunoSEQ multiplex PCR; TCRdb keeps only in-frame clonotypes and omits some of them. In the table there are about 130,000 clones, about 93% of which are singletons. This record belongs to a study of T cell responses to AZD1222 COVID-19 vaccine. Study outcomes and limitations: After two AZD1222 doses, spike-specific TCR breadth and depth rose versus day 0. Within unmutated variant regions lay the reported targets of nearly half of spike-specific TCRs.

V lost 1 base, J lost 7 bases, and 5 bases lay in between. The CDR3 totals 12 residues. CDR1 SGHTA and CDR2 FQGNSA come from the germline V gene. J is TRBJ1-5 and V is TRBV7-2; no definite D call. Material: peripheral blood, obtained on day 0 of AZD1222 vaccination. The receptor comes from an adult in good health. The CDR3 sequence is CASSLGGQPQHF. For the CDR3, the DNA is TGTGCCAGCAGCTTAGGCGGCCAGCCCCAGCATTTT.